One sample yielded the 15 T cell receptor beta chains listed below, sequenced in a study of blood T cell repertoires in COVID-19. Assay used: immunoSEQ multiplex PCR; TCRdb lists only in-frame clones, some missing. This sample has about 14,000 clones, with approximately 90% found just once. The sample taken for sequencing was peripheral blood. These receptors all come from a human donor with active COVID-19. The donor label of this sample is uncertain.

The chain couples TRBV28 to TRBJ1-2; D gene unclear. Trimming removed 4 bases at V and 10 bases at J, with 13 bases between. Germline-derived CDR1 and CDR2 are MDHEN and SYDVKM. This CDR3 region has 12 residues. The CDR3 coding sequence is TGTGCCAGCAGTTACGCTGTTACTTTCTACACCTTC. Protein sequence: CASSYAVTFYTF.

V is TRBV5-1 and J is TRBJ2-7; 10 bases align to TRBD1. J gave up 3 bases and V 4 bases, and 7 bases lay outside the gene matches. The CDR3 sequence is 15 residues long. Germline V gene lookup returns CDR1 SGHRS and CDR2 YFSETQ. CDR3 protein: CASSLTGGVLYEQYF. As DNA, the CDR3 is TGCGCCAGCAGCCTGACAGGGGGCGTTCTCTACGAGCAGTACTTC.

A single count supports this clone. The CDR3 DNA is TGTGCCAGCAGCTTGACAGGGGGCGACGCTGAAGCTTTCTTT. Its translation: CASSLTGGDAEAFF. The chain employs TRBV3-1 (or the pseudogene TRBV3-2) and TRBJ1-1, with 10 bases lining up with TRBD1. The CDR3 spans 14 residues. V lost 5 bases, J lost 6 bases, and 6 bases stayed unmatched. Per germline, CDR1 LGHDT and CDR2 YNNKEL (reference sequence).

This clone was counted between two and nine times. This chain uses TRBV6-2 or TRBV6-3 with TRBJ2-7, with D unresolved. V lost 2 bases and J 4 bases, leaving 9 bases between the germline ends. CDR3 length: 13 amino acids. CDR1 is MNHEY, CDR2 SVGEGT, per germline. CDR3 DNA sequence: TGTGCCAGCAGTTACGCCCGGGTGTACGAGCAGTACTTC. Translating gives CASSYARVYEQYF.

The V call is TRBV29-1, the J call TRBJ2-3; D is undetermined. CDR3 length equals 12 residues. The V end lost 4 bases, the J end lost 4 bases, and 9 bases lay between the germline ends. Per the germline V gene, CDR1 is SQVTM and CDR2 is ANQGSEA. As DNA, the CDR3 is TGCAGCGTTGGGCGCGGCGCAGATACGCAGTATTTT. It yields the protein CSVGRGADTQYF.

The chain couples TRBV12-3 or TRBV12-4 to TRBJ1-6, with a tentative D call TRBD1 (5 bases). The CDR3 is made up of 12 amino acids. V was clipped by 8 bases and J by 11 bases, with 13 bases between them. This CDR3 reads CASLLEGPPLHF. The CDR3 DNA is TGTGCCAGCTTACTGGAGGGGCCACCCCTCCACTTT.

The rearrangement uses TRBV13 and TRBJ2-1, with TRBD2 identical over 9 bases. Per germline, CDR1 PRHDT and CDR2 FYEKMQ (reference sequence). The V and J ends lost 2 bases and 7 bases, in that order; junction bases with no gene match: 15. The CDR3 has 18 amino acids. The CDR3 DNA follows: TGTGCCAGCAGCTTAACCGTCGGATTAGCGGGAGTAGGAAATGAGCAGTTCTTC. This encodes CASSLTVGLAGVGNEQFF.

V is TRBV5-1 and J is TRBJ2-3; D is possibly TRBD2 (6 bases). The CDR3 totals 15 residues. Trimming stripped 4 bases from V and 2 bases from J, with 14 bases between. CDR1 SGHRS and CDR2 YFSETQ come from the germline V gene. The CDR3 protein is CASSAYSGHTDTQYF. In DNA, the CDR3 is TGCGCCAGCAGCGCCTATAGCGGACACACAGATACGCAGTATTTT. Combining the CDR3 with reference TRBV5-1 and TRBJ2-3 gives the whole variable domain KAGVTQTPRYLIKTRGQQVTLSCSPISGHRSVSWYQQTPGQGLQFLFEYFSETQRNKGNFPGRFSGRQFSNSRSEMNVSTLELGDSALYLCASSAYSGHTDTQYFGPGTRLTVL.

The chain has TRBV24-1 and TRBJ2-5, with 7 bases aligning to TRBD2. V trimming: 0 bases; J trimming: 5 bases; junction bases outside the gene matches: 17. Germline CDR1 is KGHDR and CDR2 is SFDVKD. The CDR3 is 19 residues long. The CDR3, as DNA: TGTGCCACCAGTGATTTGGCTTGGCTAGCGGTCCCCTCGGGGGAGACCCAGTACTTC. Translating it yields CATSDLAWLAVPSGETQYF.

This clone was seen once. The CDR3 DNA reads as TGCAGCGCCGGAGGGGGGGCCGGGGCCAACGTCCTGACTTTC. It translates to CSAGGGAGANVLTF. This sequence joins TRBV29-1 and TRBJ2-6, with TRBD2 as a possible D gene (7 bases). Trimming stripped 7 bases from V and 4 bases from J, with 14 bases between. CDR1 SQVTM and CDR2 ANQGSEA come from the germline V gene. The CDR3 is 14 amino acids.

This chain connects TRBV29-1 to TRBJ1-2; D is unresolved. Trimming cost V 4 bases and J 6 bases, with 15 bases left between them. The CDR3 spans 13 residues. Germline-derived CDR1 and CDR2 are SQVTM and ANQGSEA. CDR3 loop: CSVGPTLENGYTF. As DNA, the CDR3 is TGCAGCGTTGGGCCAACCCTTGAAAATGGCTACACCTTC. Full variable domain (rest looked up from reference TRBV29-1 and TRBJ1-2): SAVISQKPSRDICQRGTSLTIQCQVDSQVTMMFWYRQQPGQSLTLIATANQGSEATYESGFVIDKFPISRPNLTFSTLTVSNMSPEDSSIYLCSVGPTLENGYTFGSGTRLTVV.

The chain links TRBV10-3 to TRBJ1-5; perhaps TRBD1 as D (5 bases). Trimming pared 6 bases from V and 5 bases from J, leaving 8 bases between. The CDR3 length is 12 residues. Germline CDR1 ENHRY, CDR2 SYGVKD. This CDR3 reads CAIRDIDQPQHF. The CDR3 region has the DNA TGTGCCATCAGGGACATTGATCAGCCCCAGCATTTT.

The rearrangement uses TRBV27 and TRBJ2-7, with D tentatively TRBD1 (6 bases). V was pared by 8 bases and J by 3 bases, with 11 bases between. This CDR3 has 12 residues. Germline CDR1 is MNHEY and CDR2 is SMNVEV (reference sequence). The CDR3 loop reads CASWGLNYEQYF. DNA for the CDR3: TGTGCCAGCTGGGGGCTCAACTACGAGCAGTACTTC.

The chain recombines TRBV10-3 with TRBJ2-7; D ambiguous. Trimming pared 6 bases from V and 4 bases from J, leaving 10 bases between. The CDR3 consists of 12 residues. Germline values: CDR1 ENHRY, CDR2 SYGVKD. The CDR3 sequence is CAISRLRYEQYF. CDR3 bases: TGTGCCATCAGCAGACTCCGGTACGAGCAGTACTTC.

The chain recombines TRBV27 with TRBJ1-6; perhaps TRBD1 as D (6 bases). Trimming left V 4 bases short and J 7 bases short, with 8 bases between. The CDR3 is 13 residues long. Germline CDR1 and CDR2: MNHEY and SMNVEV (reference sequence). Here the CDR3 reads CASSSGQNSPLHF. In DNA form, the CDR3 reads TGTGCCAGCAGTTCAGGACAGAATTCACCCCTCCACTTT.